Below are 17 T cell receptor beta chains sequenced from a single sample in a study of blood T cell repertoires in COVID-19. Only in-frame clones appear in the TCRdb table, and some are missing; sequencing was by immunoSEQ multiplex PCR. The repertoire holds about 91,000 clones, nearly 90% seen once, with 3.5% to 5.5% in the top ten. The sample taken for sequencing was peripheral blood. These receptors originate from a man aged 70 or older with acute or convalescent COVID-19.

This clone was counted a few times. The CDR3 DNA reads as TGTGCCAGCAGCTTAGCTGCGCGGACTGAAGCTTTCTTT. Amino acid sequence: CASSLAARTEAFF. The gene calls are TRBV7-9 and TRBJ1-1; D uncertain. Germline V CDR1 and CDR2: SEHNR, FQNEAQ (reference sequence). Trimming took 0 bases from V and 5 from J, leaving 7 bases between them. The CDR3 consists of 13 residues.

The V gene is TRBV10-2, the J gene TRBJ1-2; D is perhaps TRBD1 (5 bases). CDR3 length: 12 residues. Trimming cost V 10 bases and J 4 bases, with 13 bases left between them. Germline values: CDR1 WSHSY, CDR2 SAAADI. CDR3 residues: CATRAGGYGYTF. For the CDR3, the DNA is TGCGCCACCCGGGCGGGGGGCTATGGCTACACCTTC.

This clone was detected a few times. The chain uses TRBV3-1 (or the pseudogene TRBV3-2) and TRBJ2-5; 7 nucleotides agree with TRBD1. Germline V gene lookup returns CDR1 LGHDT and CDR2 YNNKEL (reference sequence). The CDR3 extends over 18 amino acids. The V and J ends lost 4 bases and 5 bases, in that order; junction bases with no gene match: 19. CDR3 loop: CASSPRVGETGFVETQYF. In nucleotides, the CDR3 is TGTGCCAGCAGCCCCCGGGTGGGGGAGACAGGGTTCGTTGAGACCCAGTACTTC.

The V call is TRBV6-2 or TRBV6-3, the J call TRBJ2-2; possibly TRBD1 for D (6 bases). V was clipped by 6 bases and J by 7 bases, with 24 bases between them. Germline lookup yields CDR1 MNHEY and CDR2 SVGEGT. The CDR3 loop spans 17 amino acids. The CDR3 DNA reads TGTGCCAGCAGCCGCAGGGGCCAAAGGGCAGGTCGCGGGGAGCTGTTTTTT. It translates to CASSRRGQRAGRGELFF.

The V gene is TRBV9, the J gene TRBJ2-6; the D gene is possibly TRBD1 (5 bases). Germline lookup yields CDR1 SGDLS and CDR2 YYNGEE. The V gene lost 4 bases and the J gene lost 2 bases, with 16 bases spanning the gap. The CDR3 sequence is 17 residues long. This CDR3 reads CASSRPRAGTGANVLTF. In nucleotides, the CDR3 is TGTGCCAGCAGCCGCCCCAGGGCTGGCACTGGGGCCAACGTCCTGACTTTC.

This sequence joins TRBV7-3 and TRBJ1-2; 10 bases map to TRBD1. The V and J ends lost 3 bases and 4 bases, in that order; junction bases with no gene match: 5. Germline V CDR1 and CDR2: SGHTA, FQGTGA. This CDR3 comprises 15 residues. This chain's CDR3 is CASSLDGTGAYGYTF. The CDR3 DNA sequence: TGTGCCAGCAGCTTGGACGGGACAGGGGCCTATGGCTACACCTTC.

For this clone: One end of the junction is discordant with germline, which a read error may explain. The chain is built from TRBV28 and TRBJ2-3; TRBD2 aligns across 8 bases. CDR1 and CDR2 (germline): MDHEN, SYDVKM. The CDR3 sequence is 15 residues long. CDR3 residues: CASSPPGGATNTQYF. The CDR3 nucleotides read TGTGCCAGCAGCCCCCCCGGGGGGGCCACAAATACGCAGTATTTT.

The chain uses TRBV6-5 and TRBJ1-1, with D maybe TRBD1 (6 bases). V was shortened by 6 bases and J by 8 bases, with 16 bases between the two germline ends. Germline V gene sequence: CDR1 MNHEY, CDR2 SVGAGI. The length of the CDR3 is 13 residues. The CDR3 nucleotides read TGTGCCAGCAGCAGGACACAGGGTAGAGAAGCTTTCTTT. This gives the protein CASSRTQGREAFF.

J is TRBJ2-7 and V is TRBV6-1; TRBD2 is a possible D gene (5 bases). The CDR3 sequence is 14 residues long. In germline, CDR1 is MNHNS, CDR2 SASEGT. V shed 2 bases and J shed 3 bases, with 11 bases lying between them. The CDR3 DNA is TGTGCCAGCAGTGAAAACCAGAGGGTCTACGAGCAGTACGTC. This encodes CASSENQRVYEQYV.

This clone was found once. This chain joins TRBV7-3 and TRBJ2-1, with D maybe TRBD2 (6 bases). V lost 4 bases, J lost 1 base, and 14 bases lay in between. The CDR3 loop spans 16 amino acids. Germline V gene sequence: CDR1 SGHTA, CDR2 FQGTGA. CDR3 bases: TGTGCCAGCAGCTCTGTCGGCGGGGTATCCTACAATGAGCAGTTCTTC. It specifies CASSSVGGVSYNEQFF.

In this sample, this clone turned up a few times. This sequence joins TRBV4-1 and TRBJ1-6; no definite D call. Germline CDR1 is MGHRA and CDR2 is YSYEKL. V gave up 0 bases and J gave up 8 bases, with 14 bases separating them. The CDR3 runs to 16 residues. CDR3 bases: TGCGCCAGCAGCCAAGATGGAGGTAATCCCCATTCACCCCTCCACTTT. It specifies CASSQDGGNPHSPLHF.

This chain links TRBV5-6 with TRBJ1-5, with unresolved D. V lost 3 bases and J 5 bases, leaving 9 bases between the germline ends. The CDR3 has 13 amino acids. Germline CDR1 is SGHDT and CDR2 is YYEEEE. The CDR3 nucleotides are TGTGCCAGCAGCTCGGGATTTGATCAGCCCCAGCATTTT. Amino acids: CASSSGFDQPQHF.

The V call is TRBV7-9, the J call TRBJ2-2; D may be TRBD1 (5 bases). Germline V gene sequence: CDR1 SEHNR, CDR2 FQNEAQ (reference sequence). Trimming stripped 6 bases from V and 6 bases from J, with 14 bases between. The CDR3 loop spans 14 amino acids. The DNA for the CDR3 is TGTGCCAGCAGTTTATTGCCGACAGCCGGGGAGCTGTTTTTT. Residues: CASSLLPTAGELFF.

This chain joins TRBV9 and TRBJ2-3; D is undetermined. Germline CDR1 reads SGDLS; CDR2 reads YYNGEE. This CDR3 contains 16 residues. V was clipped by 0 bases and J by 1 base, with 12 bases between them. The CDR3 DNA follows: TGTGCCAGCAGCGTAGGCCTATCCCCCGGCACAGATACGCAGTATTTT. Its protein product is CASSVGLSPGTDTQYF.

The CDR3 DNA is TGTGCCAGTAGCCCCCCGACAGGGTGGTCGGGAGCAACTAATGAAAAACTGTTTTTT. Translating it yields CASSPPTGWSGATNEKLFF. The rearrangement links TRBV19 to TRBJ1-4, with 7 bases identical to TRBD1. In germline, CDR1 is LNHDA, CDR2 SQIVND (reference sequence). The CDR3 contains 19 residues. The trim removed 6 bases at V and 0 bases at J, leaving 16 bases unmatched.

This chain joins TRBV7-2 and TRBJ2-5; D gene unclear. The germline V gene has CDR1 SGHTA and CDR2 FQGNSA. This CDR3 spans 11 amino acids. V lost 3 bases to trimming and J lost 5 bases, with 4 bases between them. As DNA, the CDR3 is TGTGCCAGCAGCTTGAGCGAGACCCAGTACTTC. This codes for CASSLSETQYF.

This chain links TRBV30 with TRBJ1-6; no reliable D call. Trimming took off 4 bases at V and 2 bases at J, with 15 bases between the two ends. The CDR3 loop spans 16 amino acids. Germline-derived CDR1 and CDR2 are GTSNPN and SVGIG (reference sequence). CDR3 DNA: TGTGCCTGGACCCTAGGCTTCCGGGCCTATAATTCACCCCTCCACTTT. Translating it yields CAWTLGFRAYNSPLHF.